This T cell receptor beta chain was identified in a study of blood T cell repertoires in COVID-19. Study overall: Samples taken during acute and convalescent COVID-19 were collected in the United States, Italy and Spain. Sources were T cells, B-cell-depleted T cells, or PBMCs; the material itself was cDNA or gDNA.

This CDR3 spans 15 amino acids. The germline V gene has CDR1 SGHRS and CDR2 YFSETQ. The ends were cut back, 0 bases at V and 8 bases at J, with 14 bases in the middle. Under the authors' procedure: Nucleated cell number was recorded as an estimate derived from reference gene primer amplification. Assay: immunoSEQ multiplex PCR; the TCRdb copy retains only in-frame clones and omits some. The V and J calls and clone size were taken over from that table, and D and trimming were inferred from the DNA. The table shows around 94,000 clones, with roughly 84% occurring only once. Sequencing was done on a sample of peripheral blood. This chain connects TRBV5-1 to TRBJ1-4; weak D call: TRBD1 (5 bases). The sequence came from a man in his 60s with acute or convalescent COVID-19. The CDR3 coding sequence is TGCGCCAGCAGCTTGGGAGGCAGGGTCGAGGAAAAACTGTTTTTT. Protein product: CASSLGGRVEEKLFF.